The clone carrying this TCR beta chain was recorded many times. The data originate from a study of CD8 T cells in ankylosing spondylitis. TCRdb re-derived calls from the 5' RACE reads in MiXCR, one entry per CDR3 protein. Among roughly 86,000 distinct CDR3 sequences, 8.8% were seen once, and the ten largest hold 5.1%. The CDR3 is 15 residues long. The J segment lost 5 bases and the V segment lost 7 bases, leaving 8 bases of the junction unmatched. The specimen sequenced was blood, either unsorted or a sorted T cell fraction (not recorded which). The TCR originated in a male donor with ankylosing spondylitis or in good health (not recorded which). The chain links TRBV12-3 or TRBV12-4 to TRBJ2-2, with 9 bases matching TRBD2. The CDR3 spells CASKGGGVRTGELFF. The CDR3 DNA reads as TGTGCCAGCAAGGGCGGGGGGGTTCGGACCGGGGAGCTGTTTTTT.